The present TCR beta chain was sequenced within a study of human T cells and chemical hapten exposure. Time point denoted: pre-sensitization, week 0. Specified treatment: therapeutic diphenylcyclopropenone sensitization with weekly scalp DPC. A single record per CDR3 protein comes from TCRdb applying MiXCR to the RACE reads. The table lists about 180,000 distinct CDR3 sequences, roughly 30% of them singletons. The V gene's germline CDR1 is SGHDN and CDR2 FVKESK. The CDR3 extends over 18 amino acids. V gave up 4 bases and J gave up 3 bases, with 21 bases separating them. This clonotype was obtained from a woman between 25 and 40 years old with alopecia areata. Some clones in this sample may be carry-over from other donors' samples. Sequencing was performed on whole blood, taken in connection with sensitization to the hapten diphenylcyclopropenone (DPC). The rearrangement links TRBV14 to TRBJ2-2; D is perhaps TRBD1 (6 bases). The CDR3 protein is CASSPGTRNARYTGELFF. DNA for the CDR3: TGTGCCAGCAGCCCCGGGACACGGAACGCCCGGTACACCGGGGAGCTGTTTTTT.